This TCR beta chain was retrieved from a study of blood T cell repertoires in COVID-19. Trimming removed 9 bases from V and 2 bases from J, with 10 bases in between. This CDR3 region has 13 residues. Some clones are missing from TCRdb's copy, which holds only in-frame ones; the method was immunoSEQ multiplex PCR. The sample comprises 200,000 to 250,000 clones, about 83% of which are singletons, and around 1.3% rests with the top ten. Patients from Seattle were sampled longitudinally, starting during active infection. J is TRBJ2-2 and V is TRBV12-3 or TRBV12-4; tentative D call: TRBD2 (6 bases). This receptor was obtained from a woman aged 25 to 39 with COVID-19, enrolled during active disease. Sequenced material: peripheral blood. The CDR3 nucleotides are TGTGCCAGACCCGGGGGAAACACCGGGGAGCTGTTTTTT. Translated, it gives CARPGGNTGELFF.